Shown below are 5 T cell receptor beta chains from a single sample sequenced in a study of spatial heterogeneity in lung cancer. In TCRdb, the 5' RACE reads were re-called with MiXCR into one record per CDR3 protein. The table has around 20,000 distinct CDR3 sequences, under 20% seen once; the top ten hold around 15%. Time point meaning: sample taken at primary tumor resection. Unsorted samples of tumor, nontumor lung or frozen PBMC had their whole RNA sequenced. This sample comprised PBMCs, obtained at surgery. The receptors here all came from a male donor with early-stage non-small cell lung cancer.

This clonotype occurred a few times. V usage is TRBV29-1 and J usage is TRBJ2-1, with a possible D match to TRBD2 (5 bases). The germline V and J ends were trimmed by 3 bases and 7 bases, with 7 bases remaining between them. The CDR3 runs 11 residues. The germline V gene encodes CDR1 SQVTM and CDR2 ANQGSEA. CDR3 DNA sequence: TGCAGCGTTGAGAAGCGGAATGAGCAGTTCTTC. Its protein is CSVEKRNEQFF.

With respect to this clonotype: This may stem from a read error, because a much larger clone lies one nucleotide away. The genes are TRBV12-3 or TRBV12-4 and TRBJ1-3; the D is unclear. The V end lost 6 bases, the J end lost 2 bases, and 11 bases lay between the germline ends. The CDR3 totals 14 residues. The DNA for the CDR3 is TGTGCCAGCAGCCCCGACGACGCTGGAAACACCATATATTTT. Translating it yields CASSPDDAGNTIYF.

There are many counts of this clonotype. This rearrangement joins TRBV7-6 to TRBJ2-1, with D maybe TRBD1 (6 bases). CDR3 length: 13 amino acids. V was pared by 1 base and J by 15 bases, with 16 bases between. Germline CDR1 SGHVS, CDR2 FNYEAQ. The CDR3, as DNA: TGTGCCAGCAGCTTAGGGGCCGTTGGGGGCCTGTTCTTC. It is translated as CASSLGAVGGLFF.

The chain carries TRBV19 and TRBJ2-6; the D gene is possibly TRBD2 (5 bases). Trimming took off 3 bases at V and 1 base at J, with 10 bases between the two ends. CDR1 and CDR2 from the germline V gene are LNHDA and SQIVND (reference sequence). The CDR3 has 16 residues. The CDR3 region is CASSILPGSGANVLTF. CDR3 DNA: TGTGCCAGTAGTATCCTTCCGGGATCTGGGGCCAACGTCCTGACTTTC.

The V call is TRBV5-1, the J call TRBJ2-2; no firm D call. Trimming left V 1 base short and J 3 bases short, with 13 bases between. The CDR3 consists of 16 residues. CDR1 SGHRS and CDR2 YFSETQ come from the germline V gene. CDR3 DNA: TGCGCCAGCAGCTTGACGGTCGATCGGTACACCGGGGAGCTGTTTTTT. Protein product: CASSLTVDRYTGELFF.